This T cell receptor (beta chain) derives from a study of human T cells and chemical hapten exposure. Study-level information: Per-sample TCR yields varied mainly from small pooled library volume differences.

Overall study results and limits: Sensitization with DPC brought no change to TCRs above 1 in 1000 in frequency.

Germline-derived CDR1 and CDR2 are MNHEY and SVGEGT. This CDR3 spans 14 amino acids. Between the trimmed V and J ends, which lost 0 bases and 2 bases, there was a span of 8 bases. It was the library that attached unique molecular identifiers to individual cDNA molecules. One entry per CDR3 protein results from TCRdb running MiXCR on the 5' RACE reads. The table lists tens of thousands of distinct CDR3 sequences, roughly 8% of them singletons. In this sample, this clonotype turned up a few times. Its antigen remains unknown. Unfractionated whole blood was the source from which total RNA was extracted. The chain employs TRBV6-2 or TRBV6-3 and TRBJ2-7; D is undetermined. This clonotype was obtained from a male donor in good health. The CDR3 DNA is TGTGCCAGCAGTTACTCGGCAGCGACCTACGAGCAGTACTTC. The encoded protein is CASSYSAATYEQYF.